This T cell receptor beta chain appears in the sequencing data of a study of T cell responses to AZD1222 COVID-19 vaccine. Findings and caveats of the study: It should be noted that donors were predominantly white British and more often female, and clonal diversity was possibly underestimated.

On this clone: The antigen is undetermined.

Assay used: immunoSEQ multiplex PCR; TCRdb lists only in-frame clones, some missing. This table has about 180,000 clones, approximately 90% appearing once. The length of the CDR3 is 16 residues. CDR1 and CDR2 from the germline V gene are SNHLY and FYNNEI. J gave up 8 bases and V 5 bases, and 14 bases lay outside the gene matches. The sequence was obtained from an adult in good health. V gene TRBV2 combines with J gene TRBJ1-2; 10 nucleotides match TRBD1. The specimen was peripheral blood, collected on day 0 of AZD1222 vaccination. Written as DNA, the CDR3 is TGTGCCAGCAGTTCATCCTTTCCGGGGACAGGGGACGGCTACACCTTC. This codes for CASSSSFPGTGDGYTF.